One and the same sample provided the 20 T cell receptor beta chains below, sequenced in a study of blood T cells in healthy people across ages (dated by TCRdb to 2013 to 2016). The library relied on 5' RACE. Sequencing took place on an Illumina HiSeq 2500. A second PCR of roughly 7 to 12 cycles was run with a J-beta primer mix and a sample-barcoded 5' primer. TCRdb reworked the public reads: Q25 trimming with fastp, MiXCR clone assembly, productive beta chains retained. Records with the same CDR3 protein are collapsed into one entry carrying the most frequent genes and DNA. The sample table lists over 600,000 distinct CDR3 sequences, about 47% of them with a count of one. The biggest ten clones account for 15% to 20% of the sample. Input material: blood. The receptors originated from a man of 80 years or more in good health.

Turning to this clonotype: Sequence at one end of the junction differs from germline and may be a read error. The genes are TRBV4-3 and TRBJ2-7; the match to TRBD1 covers 7 bases. CDR1 is LGHNA, CDR2 YSLEER, per germline. The CDR3 spans 13 residues. The CDR3 DNA reads as TGCGCCAGCAGCCTAGTGACAGGGAACGAGCGGTACTTC. Translating it yields CASSLVTGNERYF.

Notes on this clonotype: An end of the junction differs from the germline gene, which may be a read error. V and J are TRBV7-2 and TRBJ2-1, with TRBD2 matching over 8 bases. This CDR3 is 14 amino acids long. CDR1 is SGHTA and CDR2 is FQGNSA in the germline V gene. CDR3 DNA: TGCGCCACCAAGGAGACGGGAGGGTACAATGAGCAGTTCTTC. Translation: CATKETGGYNEQFF.

The genes are TRBV28 and TRBJ2-1; 15 nucleotides agree with TRBD2. Trimming cost V 10 bases and J 0 bases; bases outside gene matches: 10. Germline values: CDR1 MDHEN, CDR2 SYDVKM. The CDR3 totals 18 residues. CDR3 sequence (DNA): TGTGCCACCTATGGACTAGCGGGAGGGTCTCGCTCCTACAATGAGCAGTTCTTC. Protein sequence: CATYGLAGGSRSYNEQFF.

This clonotype was detected a few times. This chain uses TRBV29-1 with TRBJ2-7; 7 nucleotides agree with TRBD1. Germline lookup yields CDR1 SQVTM and CDR2 ANQGSEA. V shed 5 bases and J 1 base; nucleotides not matched to a gene: 5. This CDR3 comprises 13 residues. In DNA, the CDR3 is TGCAGCGTTCTGGACAGGTATTCCTACGAGCAGTACTTC. Protein: CSVLDRYSYEQYF.

This chain uses TRBV21-1 with TRBJ2-1; TRBD2 is the table's D call and was not checked against the DNA. The better agreement between TRBJ2-7 and the DNA end casts doubt on the J call. TRBV21-1 is termed a pseudogene. The CDR3 totals 16 residues. CDR3 nucleotides: TGTGCCAGCAGCAAAGGAAGACTAGCGGGAGACAATGAGCAGTACTTC. Translated: CASSKGRLAGDNEQYF.

This clonotype was counted many times. This sequence joins TRBV5-1 and TRBJ2-3; 12 nucleotides match TRBD2. After removal of 4 bases from V and 5 bases from J, the junction contained 14 bases not matched to a gene. This CDR3 has 18 residues. The germline CDR1 and CDR2 sequences are SGHRS and YFSETQ. The CDR3 sequence: CASSKGETSGRKGDTQYF. For the CDR3, the DNA is TGCGCCAGCAGCAAAGGGGAGACTAGCGGGAGAAAAGGAGATACGCAGTATTTT. Full variable domain (rest looked up from reference TRBV5-1 and TRBJ2-3): KAGVTQTPRYLIKTRGQQVTLSCSPISGHRSVSWYQQTPGQGLQFLFEYFSETQRNKGNFPGRFSGRQFSNSRSEMNVSTLELGDSALYLCASSKGETSGRKGDTQYFGPGTRLTVL.

This clonotype was picked up a small number of times. The chain uses TRBV20-1 and TRBJ2-7, with D uncertain. Germline CDR1 is DFQATT and CDR2 is SNEGSKA (reference sequence). Trimming pared 3 bases from V and 7 bases from J, leaving 13 bases between. The CDR3 runs to 12 residues. The CDR3 protein is CSASLEAGEQYF. The CDR3 nucleotides read TGCAGTGCTAGTCTAGAGGCCGGGGAGCAGTACTTC.

Points on this clonotype: This could be a read error, since a much larger clone is one nucleotide away. V and J are TRBV5-1 and TRBJ2-1; 12 bases fit TRBD2. This CDR3 has 15 amino acids. The V gene's germline CDR1 is SGHRS and CDR2 YFSETQ. The CDR3 DNA reads as TGCGCCAGCAGCCTTGGACTAGCGGGACACAAGGAGCAGTTCTTC. Protein sequence: CASSLGLAGHKEQFF.

This chain joins TRBV20-1 and TRBJ2-1; the D gene is possibly TRBD2 (6 bases). The DNA matches TRBJ2-7 better at its end, which makes the J call doubtful. The germline V gene encodes CDR1 DFQATT and CDR2 SNEGSKA (reference sequence). This CDR3 is built from 14 residues. For the CDR3, the DNA is TGCAGTATCCCCGGTTTAGAGGACTACAATGAGCAGTACTTC. Its translation is CSIPGLEDYNEQYF.

This clonotype was picked up many times. The rearrangement uses TRBV5-1 and TRBJ2-7, with TRBD1 matching over 10 bases. Germline loops: CDR1 SGHRS, CDR2 YFSETQ. Germline trimming cut 4 bases from V and 3 bases from J; bases unmatched to any gene: 4. The CDR3 is 14 amino acids. The CDR3 region has the DNA TGCGCCAGCAGCCCCGGACAGGGGGTCTACGAGCAGTACTTC. Protein product: CASSPGQGVYEQYF.

This clonotype was counted between two and nine times. The rearrangement joins TRBV30 to TRBJ2-7; tentatively, D is TRBD1 (6 bases). Trimming shortened V by 5 bases and J by 1 base, and 12 bases separated the two germline ends. The CDR3 has 13 amino acids. Looked up from germline, CDR1 is GTSNPN and CDR2 is SVGIG (reference sequence). The CDR3 nucleotides read TGTGCCTGGGCCAGGGGTCGGTCCTACGAGCAGTACTTC. Residues: CAWARGRSYEQYF.

The chain is built from TRBV6-2 or TRBV6-3 and TRBJ2-1; a weak D match, TRBD1 (5 bases). The tail of the sequence fits TRBJ2-7 better, so the J call may be wrong. The CDR3 consists of 16 residues. Germline CDR1 and CDR2: MNHEY and SVGEGT. CDR3 loop: CASSSGAEIVYNEQYF. The CDR3 DNA sequence: TGTGCCAGCAGCAGTGGGGCGGAGATTGTCTACAATGAGCAGTACTTC.

The gene calls are TRBV5-4 and TRBJ2-5; tentative D call: TRBD2 (5 bases). Trimming removed 4 bases from V and 11 bases from J, with 18 bases in between. The V gene's germline CDR1 is SGHNT and CDR2 YYREEE (reference sequence). CDR3 length equals 13 residues. The CDR3 DNA is TGTGCCAGCAGCGCCGACACGGGAAATGAGCAGTACTTC. Protein product: CASSADTGNEQYF.

This clonotype was counted once. The V call is TRBV29-1, the J call TRBJ1-1, with D maybe TRBD1 (5 bases). Germline CDR1 and CDR2: SQVTM and ANQGSEA. The CDR3 covers 13 residues. V was cut by 3 bases and J by 6 bases, with 14 bases left in between. CDR3 amino acids: CSVEGLKVPEAFF. The CDR3 DNA reads as TGCAGCGTTGAGGGGCTCAAGGTACCTGAAGCTTTCTTT.

J is TRBJ2-1 and V is TRBV20-1; 12 bases align to TRBD2. The CDR3 sequence is 18 residues long. CDR1 and CDR2 (germline): DFQATT, SNEGSKA (reference sequence). The J segment lost 7 bases and the V segment lost 0 bases, leaving 13 bases of the junction unmatched. CDR3 sequence reads: CSARDPLRTSGIQNEQFF. Here the CDR3 DNA reads TGCAGTGCTAGAGATCCGTTGAGGACTAGCGGGATTCAGAATGAGCAGTTCTTC.

This chain links TRBV28 with TRBJ2-3; D remains ambiguous. The CDR3 totals 17 residues. Trimming removed 6 bases at V and 2 bases at J, with 21 bases between. The germline gives CDR1 MDHEN, CDR2 SYDVKM. In DNA, the CDR3 is TGTGCCAGCAGCGGCACCTACGAGGAGCGCGACACAGATACGCAGTATTTT. The encoded protein is CASSGTYEERDTDTQYF. Together with reference TRBV28 and TRBJ2-3, the CDR3 gives the full variable domain: DVKVTQSSRYLVKRTGEKVFLECVQDMDHENMFWYRQDPGLGLRLIYFSYDVKMKEKGDIPEGYSVSREKKERFSLILESASTNQTSMYLCASSGTYEERDTDTQYFGPGTRLTVL.

The table lists this clonotype with a few counts. The chain links TRBV15 to TRBJ2-7; TRBD2 agrees at 7 bases. The CDR3 is 15 amino acids. The V gene's germline CDR1 is LNHNV and CDR2 YYDKDF (reference sequence). Losses at the gene ends were 5 bases for V and 1 base for J; bases not matched to a gene: 8. The CDR3: CATSVAGAASYEQYF. The CDR3, as DNA: TGTGCCACCAGCGTCGCGGGAGCCGCTTCCTACGAGCAGTACTTC.

The chain uses TRBV6-4 and TRBJ2-1; 7 bases align to TRBD2. CDR3 size: 15 residues. CDR1 and CDR2 (germline): MRHNA, SNTAGT. V lost 2 bases to trimming and J lost 13 bases; unmatched junction nucleotides: 14. CDR3: CASSDVLGGRETQFF. The CDR3 region has the DNA TGTGCCAGCAGTGACGTATTGGGAGGGAGAGAGACCCAGTTCTTC.

J is TRBJ2-3 and V is TRBV5-1, with 16 positions matching TRBD2. V was clipped by 0 bases and J by 4 bases; unmatched bases: 5. Germline V gene sequence: CDR1 SGHRS, CDR2 YFSETQ. The CDR3 runs 18 residues. DNA for the CDR3: TGCGCCAGCAGCTTGGCGGGGACTAGCGGGAGGGGTCCAGATACGCAGTATTTT. Encoded protein: CASSLAGTSGRGPDTQYF. Drawing the rest from reference TRBV5-1 and TRBJ2-3, the complete variable domain is KAGVTQTPRYLIKTRGQQVTLSCSPISGHRSVSWYQQTPGQGLQFLFEYFSETQRNKGNFPGRFSGRQFSNSRSEMNVSTLELGDSALYLCASSLAGTSGRGPDTQYFGPGTRLTVL.

The rearrangement joins TRBV20-1 to TRBJ2-5; 11 nucleotides agree with TRBD1. This CDR3 has 15 residues. Germline loops: CDR1 DFQATT, CDR2 SNEGSKA (reference sequence). V shed 5 bases, J shed 5 bases, and the junction held 10 bases outside the gene matches. The CDR3 DNA reads as TGCAGTGCTGGGAGTACGGACAGGGGGCCCGAGACCCAGTACTTC. This sequence encodes CSAGSTDRGPETQYF.